The following is a T cell receptor beta chain sequence with its context. Its antigen is still unknown. The record has no base qualities; no much larger clone is one base away. The sample is drawn from a study of blood T cell repertoires in COVID-19 (dated by TCRdb to 2018 to 2021). Regarding the research as a whole: Collaborator samples came from the United States, Italy and Spain and covered acute and convalescent phases of COVID-19. The material from the prospective study consisted of cDNA or gDNA derived from T cells, B-cell-depleted T cells, or PBMCs. Deeply sampled blood TCRbeta repertoires from subjects exposed to, actively infected with, or recovered from COVID-19 were included in the dataset. A freely available public database, intended as a resource for researchers studying the immune response to SARS-CoV-2, is where the repertoires were released. Samples were obtained from the ongoing ImmuneRACE study (first 160 participants) and from over a thousand subjects provided by 6 global collaborators. The sample metadata nearly always contained a de-identified subject ID, COVID-19 status, age in years and sex. Where available, HLA class I and class II types were obtained from metadata supplied by the sample provider rather than from assay-based typing.

Whole blood was collected in K2EDTA tubes by collaborating institutions according to the institutions' own protocols. Collaborator samples were shipped for TCRbeta analysis as frozen whole blood, isolated PBMCs, or DNA extracted from either sample type. The immunoSEQ Assay, a bias-controlled multiplex PCR, was used to amplify TCRbeta CDR3 regions from genomic DNA. On the authors' methods: The number of nucleated cells in each sample was estimated from the amplification of reference gene primers within the assay. To quantify the absolute abundance of each unique TCRbeta CDR3 rearrangement, sequence reads were collapsed and filtered. For each sample, productive Simpson clonality was calculated as the square root of Simpson's diversity index across productive rearrangements. The source is immuneACCESS, and TCRdb retained only in-frame sequences with V and J called. Part of the clones is not carried over; for the studies checked, unresolved V genes explain less than half of this, and the remainder is unexplained. From that table come the V and J calls and clone size; the DNA was used to work out D and trimming. This sample gives 200,000 to 250,000 clones in total; 65% to 90% of them show up just once. Of the sample, around 7.2% falls within the top ten clones.

The CDR3 numbers 13 residues from cysteine through phenylalanine. Only the CDR3 part of the read is kept: 39 bases, read in frame from the first base. Broad study findings and their caveats: How much clinical and demographic metadata was included differed by source and by participant, and the metadata was provided uncurated.

The sequenced sample was peripheral blood. The chain couples TRBV21-1 to TRBJ1-3; the D call in the table, TRBD1, was not verified against the DNA. TRBV21-1 is noted as a pseudogene. This TCR derives from a woman aged 45-65 years with acute or convalescent COVID-19. The CDR3 protein sequence reads: CASSPQGTGTIYF. The DNA sequence reads TGTGCCAGCAGCCCCCAGGGGACGGGCACCATATATTTT.